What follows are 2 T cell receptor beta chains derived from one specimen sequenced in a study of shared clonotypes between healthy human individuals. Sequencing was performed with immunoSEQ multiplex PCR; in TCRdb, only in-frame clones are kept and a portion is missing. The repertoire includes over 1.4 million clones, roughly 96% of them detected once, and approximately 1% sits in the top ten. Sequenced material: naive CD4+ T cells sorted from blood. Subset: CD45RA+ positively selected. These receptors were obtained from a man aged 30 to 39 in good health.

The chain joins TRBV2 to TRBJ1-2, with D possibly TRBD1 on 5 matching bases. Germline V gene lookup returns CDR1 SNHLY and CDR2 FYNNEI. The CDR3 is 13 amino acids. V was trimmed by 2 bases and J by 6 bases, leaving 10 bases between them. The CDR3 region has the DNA TGTGCCAGCAGTGAAAGGGCAGGGCATGGCTACACCTTC. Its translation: CASSERAGHGYTF.

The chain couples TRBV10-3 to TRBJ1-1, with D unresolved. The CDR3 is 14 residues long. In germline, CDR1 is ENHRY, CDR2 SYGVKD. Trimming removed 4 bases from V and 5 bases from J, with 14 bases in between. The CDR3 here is CAISGVGAATEAFF. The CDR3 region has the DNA TGTGCCATCAGTGGGGTAGGAGCTGCGACTGAAGCTTTCTTT.